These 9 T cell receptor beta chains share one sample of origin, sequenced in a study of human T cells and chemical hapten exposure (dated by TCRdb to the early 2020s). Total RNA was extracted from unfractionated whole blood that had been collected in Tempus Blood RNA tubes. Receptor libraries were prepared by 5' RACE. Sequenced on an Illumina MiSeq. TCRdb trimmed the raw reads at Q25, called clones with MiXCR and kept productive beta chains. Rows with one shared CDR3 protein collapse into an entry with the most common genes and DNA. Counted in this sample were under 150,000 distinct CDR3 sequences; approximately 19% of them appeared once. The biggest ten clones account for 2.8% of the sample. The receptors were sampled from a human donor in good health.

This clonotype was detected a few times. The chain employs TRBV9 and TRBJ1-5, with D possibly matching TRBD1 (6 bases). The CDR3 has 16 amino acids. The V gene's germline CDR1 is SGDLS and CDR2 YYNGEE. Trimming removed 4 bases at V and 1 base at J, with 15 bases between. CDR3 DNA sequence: TGTGCCAGCAGCCTATCTTTACAGGGAAGCAATCAGCCCCAGCATTTT. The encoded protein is CASSLSLQGSNQPQHF.

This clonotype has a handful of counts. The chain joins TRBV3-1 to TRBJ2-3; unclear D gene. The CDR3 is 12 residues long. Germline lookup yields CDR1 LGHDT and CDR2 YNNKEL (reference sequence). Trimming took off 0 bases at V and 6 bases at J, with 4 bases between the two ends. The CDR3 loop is CASSQERDTQYF. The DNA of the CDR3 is TGTGCCAGCAGCCAAGAAAGGGATACGCAGTATTTT.

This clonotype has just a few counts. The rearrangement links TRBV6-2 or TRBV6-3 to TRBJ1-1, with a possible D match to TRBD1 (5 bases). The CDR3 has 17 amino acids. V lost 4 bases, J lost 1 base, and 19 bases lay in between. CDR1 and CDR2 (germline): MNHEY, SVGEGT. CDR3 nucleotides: TGTGCCAGCAGTTTAGTCTGGGACTCCAAAGGGAACACTGAAGCTTTCTTT. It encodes CASSLVWDSKGNTEAFF.

The CDR3 nucleotides are TGTGCCAGCACCTTAGGTGGGGCGGGAGGGGTCAATGAGCAGTTCTTC. This codes for CASTLGGAGGVNEQFF. V is TRBV27 and J is TRBJ2-1; 9 nucleotides line up with TRBD2. In germline, CDR1 is MNHEY, CDR2 SMNVEV (reference sequence). CDR3 length equals 16 residues. The ends lost 7 bases at V and 6 bases at J; junction bases unmatched: 13.

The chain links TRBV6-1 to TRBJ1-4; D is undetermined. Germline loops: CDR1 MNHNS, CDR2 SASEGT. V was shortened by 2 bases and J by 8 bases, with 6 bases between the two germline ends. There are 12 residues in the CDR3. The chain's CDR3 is CASSELGEKLFF. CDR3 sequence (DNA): TGTGCCAGCAGTGAACTGGGCGAAAAACTGTTTTTT.

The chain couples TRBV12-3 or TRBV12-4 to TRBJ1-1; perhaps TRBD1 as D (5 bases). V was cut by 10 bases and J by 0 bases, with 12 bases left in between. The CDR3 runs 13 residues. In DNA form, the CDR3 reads TGTGCCACCTCGAGGGGTTTGAACACTGAAGCTTTCTTT. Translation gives CATSRGLNTEAFF.

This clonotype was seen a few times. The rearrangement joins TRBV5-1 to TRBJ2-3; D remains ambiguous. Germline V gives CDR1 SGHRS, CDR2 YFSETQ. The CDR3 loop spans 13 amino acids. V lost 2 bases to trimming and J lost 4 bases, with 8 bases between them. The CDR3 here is CASSFLGSDTQYF. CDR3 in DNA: TGCGCCAGCAGCTTCTTGGGGTCAGATACGCAGTATTTT.

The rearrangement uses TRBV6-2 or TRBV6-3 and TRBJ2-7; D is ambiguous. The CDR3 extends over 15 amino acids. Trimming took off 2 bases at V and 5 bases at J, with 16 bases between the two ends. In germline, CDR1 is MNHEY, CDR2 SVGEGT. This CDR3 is CASSYAARAVDEQYF. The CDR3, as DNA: TGTGCCAGCAGTTACGCGGCTAGGGCCGTGGACGAGCAGTACTTC.

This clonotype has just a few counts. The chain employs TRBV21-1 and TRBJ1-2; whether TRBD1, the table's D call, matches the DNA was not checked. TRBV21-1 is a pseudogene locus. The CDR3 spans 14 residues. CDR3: CASSRTGGYVGYTF. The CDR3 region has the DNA TGTGCCAGCAGCAGGACAGGGGGCTATGTTGGCTACACCTTC.